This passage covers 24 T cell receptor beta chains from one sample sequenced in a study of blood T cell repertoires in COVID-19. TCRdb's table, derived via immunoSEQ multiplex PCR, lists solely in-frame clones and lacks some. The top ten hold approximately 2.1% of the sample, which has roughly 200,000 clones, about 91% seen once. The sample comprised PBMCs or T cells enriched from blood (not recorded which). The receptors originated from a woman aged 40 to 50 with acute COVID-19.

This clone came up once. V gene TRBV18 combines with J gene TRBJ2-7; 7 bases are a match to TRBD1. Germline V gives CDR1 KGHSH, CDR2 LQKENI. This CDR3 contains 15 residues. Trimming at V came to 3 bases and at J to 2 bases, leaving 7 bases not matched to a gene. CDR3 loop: CASSPGTAGPYEQYF. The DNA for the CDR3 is TGTGCCAGCTCACCGGGGACAGCTGGACCCTACGAGCAGTACTTC.

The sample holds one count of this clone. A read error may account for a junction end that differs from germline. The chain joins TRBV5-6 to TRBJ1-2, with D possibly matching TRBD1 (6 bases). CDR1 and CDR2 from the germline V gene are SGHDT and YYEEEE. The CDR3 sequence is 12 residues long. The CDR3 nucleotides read TGTGCCAGCAGCTTCGTCGGTATGAAGGGGGATTTC. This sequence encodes CASSFVGMKGDF.

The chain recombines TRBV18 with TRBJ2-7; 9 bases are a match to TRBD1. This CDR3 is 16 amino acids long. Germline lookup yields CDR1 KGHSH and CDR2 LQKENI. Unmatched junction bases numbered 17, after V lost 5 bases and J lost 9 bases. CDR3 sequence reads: CASSRTGTGLVQAQYF. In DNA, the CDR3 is TGTGCCAGCTCAAGAACCGGGACAGGGTTAGTTCAGGCGCAGTACTTC.

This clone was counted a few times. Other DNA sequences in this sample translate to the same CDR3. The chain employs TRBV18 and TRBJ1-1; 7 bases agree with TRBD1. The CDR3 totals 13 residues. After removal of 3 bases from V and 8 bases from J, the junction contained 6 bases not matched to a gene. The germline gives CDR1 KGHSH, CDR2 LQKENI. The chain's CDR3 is CASSPPGGTEAFF. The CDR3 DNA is TGTGCCAGCTCACCCCCAGGGGGGACCGAAGCTTTCTTT.

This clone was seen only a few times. CDR3 amino acids: CASSPLGDRGPGNTIYF. CDR3 coding DNA: TGTGCCAGCTCCCCTCTGGGGGACAGGGGGCCTGGAAACACCATATATTTT. This sequence joins TRBV18 and TRBJ1-3, with 12 bases that match TRBD1. The CDR3 totals 17 residues. With V trimmed by 6 bases and J by 2 bases, 8 bases remained unmatched. Germline loops: CDR1 KGHSH, CDR2 LQKENI.

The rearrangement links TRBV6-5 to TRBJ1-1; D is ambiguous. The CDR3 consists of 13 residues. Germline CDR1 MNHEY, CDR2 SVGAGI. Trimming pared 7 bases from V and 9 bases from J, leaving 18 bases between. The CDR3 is CASNVNGVQKAFF. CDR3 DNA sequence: TGTGCCAGCAACGTAAACGGGGTCCAAAAAGCTTTCTTT.

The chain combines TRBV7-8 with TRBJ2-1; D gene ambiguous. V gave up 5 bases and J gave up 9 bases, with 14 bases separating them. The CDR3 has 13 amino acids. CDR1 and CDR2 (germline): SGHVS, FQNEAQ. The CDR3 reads CASSNPSPGEQFF. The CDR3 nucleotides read TGTGCCAGCAGCAACCCGAGTCCGGGTGAGCAGTTCTTC.

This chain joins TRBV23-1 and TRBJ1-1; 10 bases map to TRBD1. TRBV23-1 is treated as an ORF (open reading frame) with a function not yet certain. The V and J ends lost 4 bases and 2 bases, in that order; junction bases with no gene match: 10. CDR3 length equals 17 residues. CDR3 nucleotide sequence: TGCGCCAGCAGTCGCCGCGAGAGGGACAGGGGAAACACTGAAGCTTTCTTT. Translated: CASSRRERDRGNTEAFF.

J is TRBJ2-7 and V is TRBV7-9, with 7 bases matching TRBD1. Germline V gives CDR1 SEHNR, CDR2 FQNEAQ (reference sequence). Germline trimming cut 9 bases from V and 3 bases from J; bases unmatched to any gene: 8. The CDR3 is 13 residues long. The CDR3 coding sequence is TGTGCCAGTGTTGAGGGACAGAACTACGAGCAGTACTTC. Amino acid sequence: CASVEGQNYEQYF.

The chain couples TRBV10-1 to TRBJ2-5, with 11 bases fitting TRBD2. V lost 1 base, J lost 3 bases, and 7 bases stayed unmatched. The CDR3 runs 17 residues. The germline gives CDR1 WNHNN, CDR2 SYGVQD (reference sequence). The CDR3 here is CASSECTSGSREETQYF. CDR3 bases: TGCGCCAGCAGTGAGTGTACTAGCGGGAGCAGGGAAGAGACCCAGTACTTC.

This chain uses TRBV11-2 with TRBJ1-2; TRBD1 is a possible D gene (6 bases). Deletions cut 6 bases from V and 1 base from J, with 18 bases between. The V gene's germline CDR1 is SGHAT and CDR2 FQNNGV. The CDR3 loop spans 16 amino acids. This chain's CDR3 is CASSRYGTRDNYGYTF. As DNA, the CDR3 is TGTGCCAGCAGTAGATATGGGACAAGAGATAACTATGGCTACACCTTC.

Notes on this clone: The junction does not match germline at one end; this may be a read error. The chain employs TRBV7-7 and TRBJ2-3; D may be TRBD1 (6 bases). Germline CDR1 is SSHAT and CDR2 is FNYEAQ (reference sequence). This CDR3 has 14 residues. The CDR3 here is CASSPDLRGDTQYF. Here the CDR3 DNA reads TGTGCTAGCAGCCCAGATCTCAGGGGAGATACGCAGTATTTT.

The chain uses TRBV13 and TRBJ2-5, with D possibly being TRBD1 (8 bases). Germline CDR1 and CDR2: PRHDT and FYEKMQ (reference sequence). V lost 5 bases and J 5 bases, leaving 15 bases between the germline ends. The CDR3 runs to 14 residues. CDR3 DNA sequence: TGTGCCAGCAGCATTGGACAGGGAGGGGAGACCCAGTACTTC. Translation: CASSIGQGGETQYF.

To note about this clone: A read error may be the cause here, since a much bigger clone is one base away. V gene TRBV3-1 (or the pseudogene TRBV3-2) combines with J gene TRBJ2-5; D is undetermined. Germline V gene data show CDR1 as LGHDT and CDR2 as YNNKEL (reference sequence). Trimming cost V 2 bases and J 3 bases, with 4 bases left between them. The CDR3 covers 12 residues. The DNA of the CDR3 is TGTGCCAGCAGCCAAAATAAAGAGACCCAGTACTTC. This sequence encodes CASSQNKETQYF.

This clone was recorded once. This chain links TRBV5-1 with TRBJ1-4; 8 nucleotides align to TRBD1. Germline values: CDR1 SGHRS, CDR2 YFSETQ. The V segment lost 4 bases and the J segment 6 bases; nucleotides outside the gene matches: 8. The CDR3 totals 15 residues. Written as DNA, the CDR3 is TGCGCCAGCAGCCGCGTCGACAGGGGTGATGAAAAACTGTTTTTT. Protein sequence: CASSRVDRGDEKLFF.

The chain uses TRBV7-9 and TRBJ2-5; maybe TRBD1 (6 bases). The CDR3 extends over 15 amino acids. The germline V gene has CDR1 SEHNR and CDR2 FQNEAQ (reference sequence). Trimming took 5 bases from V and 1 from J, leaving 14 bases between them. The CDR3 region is CASSRDRSPQETQYF. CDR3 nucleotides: TGTGCCAGCAGCCGAGACAGGTCCCCCCAAGAGACCCAGTACTTC.

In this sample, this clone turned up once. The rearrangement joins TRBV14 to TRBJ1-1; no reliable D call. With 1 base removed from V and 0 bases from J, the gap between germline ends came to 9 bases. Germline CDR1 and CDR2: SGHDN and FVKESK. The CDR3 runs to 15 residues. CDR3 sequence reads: CASSQVQTLNTEAFF. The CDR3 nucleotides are TGTGCCAGCAGCCAAGTACAAACCTTGAACACTGAAGCTTTCTTT.

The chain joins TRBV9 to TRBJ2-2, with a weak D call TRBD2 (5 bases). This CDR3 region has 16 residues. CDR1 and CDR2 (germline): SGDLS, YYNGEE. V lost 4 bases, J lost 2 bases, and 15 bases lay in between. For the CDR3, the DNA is TGTGCCAGCAGCTCCCCGAGAGGGAGTAACACCGGGGAGCTGTTTTTT. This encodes CASSSPRGSNTGELFF.

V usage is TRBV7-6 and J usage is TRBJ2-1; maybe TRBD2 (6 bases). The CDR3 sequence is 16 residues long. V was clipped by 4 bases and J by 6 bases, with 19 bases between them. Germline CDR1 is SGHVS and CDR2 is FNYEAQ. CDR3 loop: CASSSHDPGVINEQFF. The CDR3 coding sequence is TGTGCCAGCAGCTCACACGACCCGGGGGTGATCAATGAGCAGTTCTTC.

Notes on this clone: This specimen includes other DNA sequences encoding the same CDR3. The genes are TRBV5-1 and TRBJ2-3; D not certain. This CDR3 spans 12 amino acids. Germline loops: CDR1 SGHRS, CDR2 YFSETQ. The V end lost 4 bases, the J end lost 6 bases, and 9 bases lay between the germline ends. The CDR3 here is CASSPPGDTQYF. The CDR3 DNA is TGCGCCAGCAGCCCGCCCGGGGATACGCAGTATTTT.

CDR3 bases: TGCAGCGTTCCACAGCGGGAGGGCCGGGGTGAGCAGTTCTTC. Translating it yields CSVPQREGRGEQFF. The chain combines TRBV29-1 with TRBJ2-1; the match to TRBD2 covers 10 bases. V was pared by 5 bases and J by 9 bases, with 10 bases of the junction left unmatched. The CDR3 covers 14 residues. Germline V CDR1 and CDR2: SQVTM, ANQGSEA.

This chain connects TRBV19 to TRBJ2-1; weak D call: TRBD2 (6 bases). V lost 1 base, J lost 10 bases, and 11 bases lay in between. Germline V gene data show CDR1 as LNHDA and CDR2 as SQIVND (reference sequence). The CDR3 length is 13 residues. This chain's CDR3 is CASSIGLAGEQFF. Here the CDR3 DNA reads TGTGCCAGTAGTATAGGACTGGCGGGGGAGCAGTTCTTC.

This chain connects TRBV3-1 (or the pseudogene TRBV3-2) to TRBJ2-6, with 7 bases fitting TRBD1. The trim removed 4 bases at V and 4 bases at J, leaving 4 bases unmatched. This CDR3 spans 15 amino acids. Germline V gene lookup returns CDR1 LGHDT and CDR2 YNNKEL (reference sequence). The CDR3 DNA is TGTGCCAGCAGCCTTACAGGGGACGGGGCCAACGTCCTGACTTTC. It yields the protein CASSLTGDGANVLTF.

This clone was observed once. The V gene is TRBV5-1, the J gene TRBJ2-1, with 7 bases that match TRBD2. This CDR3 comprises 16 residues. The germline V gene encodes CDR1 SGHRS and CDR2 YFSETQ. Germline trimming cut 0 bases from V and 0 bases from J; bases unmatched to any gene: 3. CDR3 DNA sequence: TGCGCCAGCAGCTTGGTTGGCGGGGGCTCCTACAATGAGCAGTTCTTC. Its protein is CASSLVGGGSYNEQFF.